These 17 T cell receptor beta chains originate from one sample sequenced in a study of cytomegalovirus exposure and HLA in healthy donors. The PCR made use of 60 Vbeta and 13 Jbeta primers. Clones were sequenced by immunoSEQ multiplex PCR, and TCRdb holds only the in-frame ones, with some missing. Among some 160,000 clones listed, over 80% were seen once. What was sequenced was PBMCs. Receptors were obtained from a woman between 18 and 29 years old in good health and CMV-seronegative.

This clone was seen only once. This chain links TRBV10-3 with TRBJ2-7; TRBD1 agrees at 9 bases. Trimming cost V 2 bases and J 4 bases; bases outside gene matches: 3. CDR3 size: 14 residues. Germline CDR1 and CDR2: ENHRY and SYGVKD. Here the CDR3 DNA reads TGTGCCATCAGTGAGGGACAGGGGCAATACGAGCAGTACTTC. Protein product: CAISEGQGQYEQYF.

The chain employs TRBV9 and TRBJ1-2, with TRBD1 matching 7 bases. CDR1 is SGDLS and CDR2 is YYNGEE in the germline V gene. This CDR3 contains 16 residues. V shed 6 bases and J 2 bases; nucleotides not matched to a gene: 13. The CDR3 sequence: CASNNERTGGNYGYTF. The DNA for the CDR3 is TGTGCCAGCAACAATGAAAGGACAGGAGGGAACTATGGCTACACCTTC.

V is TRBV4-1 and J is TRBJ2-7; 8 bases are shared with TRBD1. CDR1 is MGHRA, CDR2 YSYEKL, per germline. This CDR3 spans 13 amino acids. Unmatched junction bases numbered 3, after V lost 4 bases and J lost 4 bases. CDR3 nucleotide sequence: TGCGCCAGCAGCCCGGACAGGGAGTACGAGCAGTACTTC. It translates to CASSPDREYEQYF.

The CDR3 DNA is TGTGCCAGCACCCGATTAGCGGCCTACAATGAGCAGTTCTTC. Translated, it gives CASTRLAAYNEQFF. The chain links TRBV2 to TRBJ2-1; D is perhaps TRBD2 (6 bases). There are 14 residues in the CDR3. V was cut by 7 bases and J by 2 bases, with 12 bases left in between. Germline CDR1 reads SNHLY; CDR2 reads FYNNEI.

CDR3 loop: CASSLSPGLYEQYF. Written as DNA, the CDR3 is TGTGCCAGCAGCTTAAGCCCAGGACTTTACGAGCAGTACTTC. J is TRBJ2-7 and V is TRBV11-2, with D perhaps TRBD2 (5 bases). The V end lost 2 bases, the J end lost 4 bases, and 12 bases lay between the germline ends. Germline V gene lookup returns CDR1 SGHAT and CDR2 FQNNGV. The CDR3 consists of 14 residues. Full variable domain (missing parts from reference TRBV11-2 and TRBJ2-7): EAGVAQSPRYKIIEKRQSVAFWCNPISGHATLYWYQQILGQGPKLLIQFQNNGVVDDSQLPKDRFSAERLKGVDSTLKIQPAKLEDSAVYLCASSLSPGLYEQYFGPGTRLTVT.

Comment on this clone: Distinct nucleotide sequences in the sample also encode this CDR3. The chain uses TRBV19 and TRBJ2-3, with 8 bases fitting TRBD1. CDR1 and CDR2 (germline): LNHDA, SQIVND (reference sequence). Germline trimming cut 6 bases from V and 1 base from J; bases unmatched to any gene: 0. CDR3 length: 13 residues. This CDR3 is CASRDRGTDTQYF. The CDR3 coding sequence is TGTGCCAGTAGGGACAGGGGCACAGATACGCAGTATTTT.

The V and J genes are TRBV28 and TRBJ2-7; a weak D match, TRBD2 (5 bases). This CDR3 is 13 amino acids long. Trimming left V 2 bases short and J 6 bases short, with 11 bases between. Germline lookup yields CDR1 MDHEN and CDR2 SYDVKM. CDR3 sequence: CASSLRIRGEQYF. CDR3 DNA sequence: TGTGCCAGCAGTTTACGAATTCGGGGCGAGCAGTACTTC.

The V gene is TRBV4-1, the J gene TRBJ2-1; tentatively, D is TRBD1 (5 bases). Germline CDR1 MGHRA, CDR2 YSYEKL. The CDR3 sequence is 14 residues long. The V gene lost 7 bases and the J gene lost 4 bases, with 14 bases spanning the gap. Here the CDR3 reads CASKSAGRYNEQFF. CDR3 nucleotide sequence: TGCGCCAGCAAATCGGCAGGGCGGTACAATGAGCAGTTCTTC.

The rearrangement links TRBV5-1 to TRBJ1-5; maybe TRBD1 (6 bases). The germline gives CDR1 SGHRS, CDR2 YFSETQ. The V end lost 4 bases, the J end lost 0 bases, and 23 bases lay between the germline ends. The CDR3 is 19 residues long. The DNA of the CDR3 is TGCGCCAGCAGCCACACGGGACACTCGAAGGTAGTTAGCAATCAGCCCCAGCATTTT. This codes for CASSHTGHSKVVSNQPQHF.

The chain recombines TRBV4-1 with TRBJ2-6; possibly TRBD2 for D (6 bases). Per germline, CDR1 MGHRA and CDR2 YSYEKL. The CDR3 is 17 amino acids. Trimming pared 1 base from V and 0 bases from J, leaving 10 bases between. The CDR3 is CASSQGRASSGANVLTF. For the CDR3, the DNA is TGCGCCAGCAGCCAAGGGAGGGCTAGCTCTGGGGCCAACGTCCTGACTTTC.

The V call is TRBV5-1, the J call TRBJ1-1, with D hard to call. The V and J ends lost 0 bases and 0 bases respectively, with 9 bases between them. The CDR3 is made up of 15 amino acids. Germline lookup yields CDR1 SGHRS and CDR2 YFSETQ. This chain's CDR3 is CASSLVGGMNTEAFF. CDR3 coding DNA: TGCGCCAGCAGCTTGGTCGGCGGGATGAACACTGAAGCTTTCTTT.

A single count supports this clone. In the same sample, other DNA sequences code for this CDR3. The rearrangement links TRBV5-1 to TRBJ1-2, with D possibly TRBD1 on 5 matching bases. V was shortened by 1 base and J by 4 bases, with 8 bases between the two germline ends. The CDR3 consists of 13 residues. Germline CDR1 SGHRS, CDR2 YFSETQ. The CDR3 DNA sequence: TGCGCCAGCAGCTTGTCAGGGATCTATGGCTACACCTTC. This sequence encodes CASSLSGIYGYTF.

The CDR3 DNA reads TGTGCCAGCAGCTTCAACAGGGGGATCGGTGCTGAAGCTTTCTTT. Translated, it gives CASSFNRGIGAEAFF. This chain joins TRBV5-5 and TRBJ1-1; 8 positions agree with TRBD1. The CDR3 has 15 residues. Per germline, CDR1 SGHKS and CDR2 YYEKEE (reference sequence). Trimming cost V 2 bases and J 6 bases; bases outside gene matches: 9. Full variable domain (missing parts from reference TRBV5-5 and TRBJ1-1): DAGVTQSPTHLIKTRGQQVTLRCSPISGHKSVSWYQQVLGQGPQFIFQYYEKEERGRGNFPDRFSARQFPNYSSELNVNALLLGDSALYLCASSFNRGIGAEAFFGQGTRLTVV.

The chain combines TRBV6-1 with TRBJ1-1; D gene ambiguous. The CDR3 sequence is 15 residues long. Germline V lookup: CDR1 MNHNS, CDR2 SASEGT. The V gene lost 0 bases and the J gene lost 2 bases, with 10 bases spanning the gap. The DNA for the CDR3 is TGTGCCAGCAGTGAAGCTTACAGAACTAACACTGAAGCTTTCTTT. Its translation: CASSEAYRTNTEAFF.

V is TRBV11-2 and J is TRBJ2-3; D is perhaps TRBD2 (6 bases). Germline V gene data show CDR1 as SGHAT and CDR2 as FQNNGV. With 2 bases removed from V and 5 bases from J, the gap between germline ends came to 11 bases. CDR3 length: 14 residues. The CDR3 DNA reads TGTGCCAGCAGCTTATTGGGGGGTGGAGATACGCAGTATTTT. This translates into CASSLLGGGDTQYF.

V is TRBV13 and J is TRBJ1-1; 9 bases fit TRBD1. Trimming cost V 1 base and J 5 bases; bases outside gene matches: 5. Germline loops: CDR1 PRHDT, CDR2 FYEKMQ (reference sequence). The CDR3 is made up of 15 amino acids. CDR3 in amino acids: CASSLDGTGLTEAFF. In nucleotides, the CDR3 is TGTGCCAGCAGCTTAGACGGGACAGGGTTAACTGAAGCTTTCTTT. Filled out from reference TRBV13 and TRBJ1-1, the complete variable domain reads AAGVIQSPRHLIKEKRETATLKCYPIPRHDTVYWYQQGPGQDPQFLISFYEKMQSDKGSIPDRFSAQQFSDYHSELNMSSLELGDSALYFCASSLDGTGLTEAFFGQGTRLTVV.

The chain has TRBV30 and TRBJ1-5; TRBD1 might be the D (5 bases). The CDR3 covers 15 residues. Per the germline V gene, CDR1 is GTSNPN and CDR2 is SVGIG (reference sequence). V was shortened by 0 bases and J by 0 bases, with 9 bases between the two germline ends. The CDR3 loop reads CAWSVDGGSNQPQHF. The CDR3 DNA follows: TGTGCCTGGAGTGTAGACGGGGGTAGCAATCAGCCCCAGCATTTT.